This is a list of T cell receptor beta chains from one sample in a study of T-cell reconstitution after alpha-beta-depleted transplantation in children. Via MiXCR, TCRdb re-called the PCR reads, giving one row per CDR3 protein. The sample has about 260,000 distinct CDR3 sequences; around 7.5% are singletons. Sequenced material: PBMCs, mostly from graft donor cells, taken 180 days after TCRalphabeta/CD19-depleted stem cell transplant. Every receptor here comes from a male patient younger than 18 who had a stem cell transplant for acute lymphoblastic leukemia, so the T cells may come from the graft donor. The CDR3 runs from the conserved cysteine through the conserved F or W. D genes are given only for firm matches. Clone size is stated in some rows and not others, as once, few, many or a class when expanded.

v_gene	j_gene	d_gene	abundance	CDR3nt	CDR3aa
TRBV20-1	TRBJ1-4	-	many	TGCAGTGCTGGGGGACCTTACGAAAAACTGTTTTTT	CSAGGPYEKLFF
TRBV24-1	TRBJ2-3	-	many	TGTGCCACCAGTGATCCACGGGATACGCAGTATTTT	CATSDPRDTQYF
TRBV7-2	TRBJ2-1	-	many	TGTGCCAGCAGCTTATTTAGCCGACAGACTCAGTTCTTC	CASSLFSRQTQFF
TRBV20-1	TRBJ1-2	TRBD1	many	TGCAGTGCTAGTATCCGACAGGGAAATGGCTACACCTTC	CSASIRQGNGYTF
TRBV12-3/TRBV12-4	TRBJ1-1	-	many	TGTGCCAGCAGTTTAGGTTCGACAGCCGAAGCTTTCTTT	CASSLGSTAEAFF
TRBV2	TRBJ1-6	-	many	TGTGCCAGCAACCCGGAGCGGGTACCCCTCCACTTT	CASNPERVPLHF
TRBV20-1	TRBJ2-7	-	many	TGCAGTGCCCACAGGGCCGTGGGTTCCTACGAGCAGTACTTC	CSAHRAVGSYEQYF
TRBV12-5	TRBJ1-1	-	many	TGTGCTAGTGGTCAGGGGAACACTGAAGCTTTCTTT	CASGQGNTEAFF
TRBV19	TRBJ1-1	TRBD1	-	TGTGCCTGTAGTCCACGGACAGGGGGTCTGAACACTGAAGCTTTCTTT	CACSPRTGGLNTEAFF
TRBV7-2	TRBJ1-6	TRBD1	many	TGTGCCAGCAGCGCCACCGGGACAGCGAATTCACCCCTCCACTTT	CASSATGTANSPLHF
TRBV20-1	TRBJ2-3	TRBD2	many	TGCAGTGCAACCCTAGCGGGGGTCACAGATACGCAGTATTTT	CSATLAGVTDTQYF
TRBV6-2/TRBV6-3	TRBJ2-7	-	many	TGTGCCAGCAGTTATACTGGGGGCAATCGGCGGGGGTCCTACGAGCAGTACTTC	CASSYTGGNRRGSYEQYF
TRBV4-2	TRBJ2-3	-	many	TGTGCCAGCAGCCACCTCGAGGGCGATACGCAGTATTTT	CASSHLEGDTQYF
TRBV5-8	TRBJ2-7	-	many	TGTGCCAGCAGCTTGGCGGGGAGGCAGTACTTC	CASSLAGRQYF
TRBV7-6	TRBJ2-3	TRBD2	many	TGTGCCAGCAGCTTAGGCCCTCCGGCTAGCGGGGGTTACACAGATACGCAGTATTTT	CASSLGPPASGGYTDTQYF
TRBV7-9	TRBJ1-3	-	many	TGTGCCAGCAGCTTTAGGACGGGACTCTCTGGAAACACCATATATTTT	CASSFRTGLSGNTIYF
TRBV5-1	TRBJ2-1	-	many	TGCGCCAGCAGCTTGGTCTCAGGGGGGGGTGAGCAGTTCTTC	CASSLVSGGGEQFF
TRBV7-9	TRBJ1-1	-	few	TGTGCCAGCAGCTTAGATAGGCCGGGTAACACTGAAGCTTTCTTT	CASSLDRPGNTEAFF
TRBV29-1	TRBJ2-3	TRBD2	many	TGCAGCAGCGTTGGAGGCGGGAGCCCCACAGATACGCAGTATTTT	CSSVGGGSPTDTQYF
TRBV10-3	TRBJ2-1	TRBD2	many	TGTGCCATCAGTGTGGGACTAGCGGAGCAGTTCTTC	CAISVGLAEQFF
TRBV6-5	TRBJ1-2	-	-	TGTGCCAGCAGTTACTCGATCCGGGAAGGCTACACCTTC	CASSYSIREGYTF
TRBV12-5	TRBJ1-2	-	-	TGTGCTAGTGGTACTTGGTTCTATGGCTACACCTTC	CASGTWFYGYTF
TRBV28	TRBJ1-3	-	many	TGTGCCAGCTTCTCTGGAAACACCATATATTTT	CASFSGNTIYF
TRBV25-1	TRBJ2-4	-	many	TGTGCCAGCAGTGCTGAAGGAGCCAAAAACATTCAGTACTTC	CASSAEGAKNIQYF
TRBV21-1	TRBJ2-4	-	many	TGTGCCAGCAGCAAAGAGGGGGTACAGAATCTCTTCAAAAACATTCAGTACTTC	CASSKEGVQNLFKNIQYF
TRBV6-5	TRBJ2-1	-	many	TGTGCCAGCAGTTACAGGGGACCTATTTACAATGAGCAGTTCTTC	CASSYRGPIYNEQFF
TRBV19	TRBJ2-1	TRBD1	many	TGTGCCAGTAGAAGGTGGGGTGGGACAGGGAATACCGGGGCTACAAATGAGCAGTTCTTC	CASRRWGGTGNTGATNEQFF
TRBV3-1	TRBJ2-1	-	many	TGTGCCAGCAGCCAAGTTCCCTCGTGGGGGACTCGCAATGAGCAGTTCTTC	CASSQVPSWGTRNEQFF
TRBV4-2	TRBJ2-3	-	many	TGTGCCAGCAGCCAAGACCGGGATACGCAGTATTTT	CASSQDRDTQYF
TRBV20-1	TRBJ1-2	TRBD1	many	TGCAGTGCTAGAGATCCGACGGGACAGGGTGACTATGGCTACACCTTC	CSARDPTGQGDYGYTF
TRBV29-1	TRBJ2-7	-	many	TGCAGCGTTGAAAGCACGGACAGCTACGAGCAGTACTTC	CSVESTDSYEQYF
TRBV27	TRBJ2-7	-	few	TGTGCCACTAAGGGGGACCCGAGCTACAACGAGCAGTACTTC	CATKGDPSYNEQYF
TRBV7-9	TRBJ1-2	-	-	TGTGCCAGCAGCTCGGGACCTGGGGGCTACACCTTC	CASSSGPGGYTF
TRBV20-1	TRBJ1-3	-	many	TGCAGTGCTAGGCCCTCGGGGAGCGGAAACACCATATATTTT	CSARPSGSGNTIYF